Listed below are T cell receptor beta chains from one sample, sequenced in a study of blood T cell repertoires in COVID-19. Profiled with immunoSEQ multiplex PCR; TCRdb holds only in-frame clones, not every one. The repertoire holds some 260,000 clones, with about nine tenths as singletons. The material sequenced was PBMCs or T cells enriched from blood (not recorded which). The source of these receptors is a man between 40 and 49 years old who had recovered from COVID-19. The CDR3 runs from the conserved cysteine through the conserved F or W. The order of the fields is CDR3 length, J gene, V gene, D gene, clone size, CDR3 DNA, CDR3 protein. A D gene is named only where the DNA matches it firmly. The listing skips clone size in some rows; elsewhere it reads once, few, many or a size class.

15 | TRBJ1-4 | TRBV5-6 | NA | NA | TGTGCCAGCAGCTTGGATGGCAGAGGAGTCGAAAAACTGTTTTTT | CASSLDGRGVEKLFF
15 | TRBJ1-3 | TRBV2 | NA | once | TGTGCCAGCAGTGAGGTGAGGTACTCTGGAAACACCATATATTTT | CASSEVRYSGNTIYF
13 | TRBJ1-2 | TRBV29-1 | NA | NA | TGCAGCGTTGACGGTGAATTCCACTATGGCTACACCTTC | CSVDGEFHYGYTF
16 | TRBJ1-6 | TRBV2 | TRBD1 | many | TGTGCCAGCAGACCATGGACAGGGGAGAGGGTTTCACCCCTCCACTTT | CASRPWTGERVSPLHF
14 | TRBJ2-7 | TRBV5-1 | NA | few | TGCGCCAGCAGCTCGGGGGACCCATCCTACGAGCAGTACTTC | CASSSGDPSYEQYF
15 | TRBJ1-1 | TRBV5-1 | NA | NA | TGCGCCAGCAGCTTGTTCGGCGGGTCGGACACTGAAGCTTTCTTT | CASSLFGGSDTEAFF
16 | TRBJ2-5 | TRBV5-4 | TRBD2 | once | TGTGCCAGCAGCTTGGGGGGGGGACGACTTGAAGAGACCCAGTACTTC | CASSLGGGRLEETQYF
15 | TRBJ1-2 | TRBV27 | NA | once | TGTGCCAGCACCCAATCACGGGGGGCTAACTATGGCTACACCTTC | CASTQSRGANYGYTF
15 | TRBJ1-4 | TRBV3-1/TRBV3-2 | NA | NA | TGTGCCAGCAGCCCCCGACAGGATAATAATGAAAAACTGTTTTTT | CASSPRQDNNEKLFF
15 | TRBJ2-1 | TRBV5-4 | TRBD2 | few | TGTGCCAGCAGCTTTGGCAGCGGGGCACTCAATGAGCAGTTCTTC | CASSFGSGALNEQFF
17 | TRBJ2-2 | TRBV19 | TRBD1 | once | TGTGCCAGTAGTATGGTGACCGGGACAGGGAACACCGGGGAGCTGTTTTTT | CASSMVTGTGNTGELFF
15 | TRBJ1-4 | TRBV2 | TRBD1 | NA | TGTGCCAGCAGTGAGAGGACAGGCTTTGATGAAAAACTGTTTTTT | CASSERTGFDEKLFF
13 | TRBJ2-7 | TRBV28 | NA | NA | TGTGCCAGCACGTGGGCAGACACCCCGGAGCAGTACTTC | CASTWADTPEQYF
16 | TRBJ1-4 | TRBV4-2 | NA | NA | TGTGCCAGCAGCCAAGCGAGCTCCGGGGCTAATGAAAAACTGTTTTTT | CASSQASSGANEKLFF
16 | TRBJ2-5 | TRBV6-6 | TRBD2 | NA | TGTGCCAGCAGTCGAAGACTAGCAGACTACCAAGAGACCCAGTACTTC | CASSRRLADYQETQYF